Shown below are 24 T cell receptor beta chains from a single sample sequenced in a study of cytomegalovirus exposure and HLA in healthy donors. Researchers ran the PCR with 60 Vbeta and 13 Jbeta primers. Clones were sequenced by immunoSEQ multiplex PCR, and TCRdb holds only the in-frame ones, with some missing. The data contain roughly 100,000 clones, roughly a tenth of them singletons. Sequences were obtained from PBMCs. The receptor source for this set is a man aged 50-59 years in good health and CMV-seropositive.

This clone was detected only a few times. The J gene is TRBJ2-6, the V gene TRBV29-1; the D gene is possibly TRBD2 (6 bases). There are 14 residues in the CDR3. The V gene lost 3 bases and the J gene lost 4 bases, with 10 bases spanning the gap. Per the germline V gene, CDR1 is SQVTM and CDR2 is ANQGSEA. The CDR3 DNA follows: TGCAGCGTTGATTCAGGGAGGGGGGCCAACGTCCTGACTTTC. This translates into CSVDSGRGANVLTF.

This clone was detected a few times. The genes are TRBV7-8 and TRBJ2-7; TRBD1 matches 9 bases. Germline V lookup: CDR1 SGHVS, CDR2 FQNEAQ. The CDR3 totals 17 residues. J lost 4 bases, V lost 5 bases, and 15 bases had no gene match. CDR3 protein: CASSRGQGSDYGYEQYF. The CDR3 DNA sequence: TGTGCCAGCAGCCGGGGACAGGGTTCCGACTACGGGTACGAGCAGTACTTC.

The CDR3 protein is CASSPRGSYEQYF. CDR3 bases: TGTGCCAGCAGCCCAAGGGGATCCTACGAGCAGTACTTC. The chain couples TRBV11-2 to TRBJ2-7, with a possible D match to TRBD1 (5 bases). Germline V gives CDR1 SGHAT, CDR2 FQNNGV. The CDR3 contains 13 residues. V shed 5 bases and J shed 1 base, with 9 bases lying between them.

V usage is TRBV29-1 and J usage is TRBJ1-1; 7 bases align to TRBD1. Germline V gene lookup returns CDR1 SQVTM and CDR2 ANQGSEA. CDR3 length: 15 residues. With V trimmed by 3 bases and J by 1 base, 8 bases remained unmatched. The CDR3 bases are TGCAGCGTTGACCGCCCGAGACAGGGGAACACTGAAGCTTTCTTT. Protein: CSVDRPRQGNTEAFF.

V gene TRBV19 combines with J gene TRBJ2-3; 14 bases fit TRBD2. Looked up from germline, CDR1 is LNHDA and CDR2 is SQIVND (reference sequence). This CDR3 region has 18 residues. Unmatched junction bases numbered 11, after V lost 4 bases and J lost 5 bases. This CDR3 is CASSTQQGLAGVGDTQYF. The CDR3 DNA sequence: TGTGCCAGTAGTACCCAACAGGGACTAGCGGGAGTAGGAGATACGCAGTATTTT.

The table lists this clone with a few counts. V is TRBV18 and J is TRBJ2-7; TRBD1 matches 7 bases. The CDR3 has 15 residues. V lost 6 bases, J lost 4 bases, and 12 bases stayed unmatched. Looked up from germline, CDR1 is KGHSH and CDR2 is LQKENI. CDR3 residues: CASSPPGGSGYEQYF. CDR3 coding DNA: TGTGCCAGCTCCCCGCCAGGGGGATCGGGATACGAGCAGTACTTC.

The V and J genes are TRBV7-8 and TRBJ1-6, with a weak D call TRBD1 (6 bases). The V end lost 5 bases, the J end lost 9 bases, and 20 bases lay between the germline ends. The CDR3 runs to 16 residues. Germline V gives CDR1 SGHVS, CDR2 FQNEAQ. CDR3 sequence: CASSLQGSLRSSPLHF. The CDR3 nucleotides are TGTGCCAGCAGCCTTCAGGGGTCGCTGCGTAGTTCACCCCTCCACTTT.

V gene TRBV19 combines with J gene TRBJ1-6; the D is unclear. The CDR3 is made up of 14 amino acids. Germline-derived CDR1 and CDR2 are LNHDA and SQIVND (reference sequence). V dropped 6 bases and J dropped 4 bases, with 10 bases sitting between them. The chain's CDR3 is CASSSSRYNSPLHF. The CDR3 nucleotides read TGTGCCAGTAGCTCCTCGCGGTATAATTCACCCCTCCACTTT.

By its share, this clone is medium-sized. The rearrangement links TRBV5-1 to TRBJ2-2; D unresolved. With 4 bases removed from V and 6 bases from J, the gap between germline ends came to 7 bases. The germline V gene has CDR1 SGHRS and CDR2 YFSETQ. The CDR3 has 12 amino acids. The CDR3 nucleotides read TGCGCCAGCAGCCTAAACCCCGGGGAGCTGTTTTTT. It encodes CASSLNPGELFF.

V and J are TRBV5-8 and TRBJ2-1; possible D gene TRBD1, 6 bases. V dropped 0 bases and J dropped 7 bases, with 23 bases sitting between them. CDR3 size: 18 residues. Germline-derived CDR1 and CDR2 are SGHTS and YDEGEE. The CDR3 sequence: CASSLALRTGSWLNEQFF. CDR3 DNA: TGTGCCAGCAGCTTGGCGCTCCGAACAGGGTCCTGGTTAAATGAGCAGTTCTTC.

The rearrangement links TRBV7-9 to TRBJ1-5; D remains unclear. The CDR3 totals 13 residues. Trimming cost V 4 bases and J 3 bases, with 7 bases left between them. Germline loops: CDR1 SEHNR, CDR2 FQNEAQ (reference sequence). The CDR3 DNA reads TGTGCCAGCAGCTCCTCCGTCAATCAGCCCCAGCATTTT. This translates into CASSSSVNQPQHF.

The chain links TRBV11-1 to TRBJ2-5; the match to TRBD2 covers 8 bases. Trimming removed 5 bases from V and 4 bases from J; junction bases left unmatched: 9. The CDR3 runs 15 residues. Germline-derived CDR1 and CDR2 are SGHAT and FQDESV (reference sequence). CDR3 amino acids: CASSPTSGTRETQYF. DNA of the CDR3: TGTGCCAGCAGCCCCACATCCGGGACTAGAGAGACCCAGTACTTC. Using reference TRBV11-1 and TRBJ2-5 for the parts outside the CDR3, the full variable domain is EAEVAQSPRYKITEKSQAVAFWCDPISGHATLYWYRQILGQGPELLVQFQDESVVDDSQLPKDRFSAERLKGVDSTLKIQPAELGDSAMYLCASSPTSGTRETQYFGPGTRLLVL.

This clone was found a few times. The chain recombines TRBV28 with TRBJ1-5; D gene unclear. CDR3 length: 15 amino acids. V shed 4 bases and J shed 0 bases, with 10 bases lying between them. The V gene's germline CDR1 is MDHEN and CDR2 SYDVKM. CDR3 region: CASSSGGPSNQPQHF. CDR3 in DNA: TGTGCCAGCAGTTCGGGAGGGCCTAGCAATCAGCCCCAGCATTTT.

This chain connects TRBV6-5 to TRBJ2-7; D gene unclear. CDR1 is MNHEY and CDR2 is SVGAGI in the germline V gene. V lost 2 bases, J lost 0 bases, and 5 bases lay in between. CDR3 length: 13 residues. The CDR3 loop reads CASSYGPSYEQYF. The DNA for the CDR3 is TGTGCCAGCAGTTACGGGCCCTCCTACGAGCAGTACTTC.

The V and J genes are TRBV6-5 and TRBJ2-7, with TRBD1 identical over 9 bases. After removal of 5 bases from V and 2 bases from J, the junction contained 4 bases not matched to a gene. CDR1 MNHEY and CDR2 SVGAGI come from the germline V gene. The CDR3 sequence is 14 residues long. The CDR3 bases are TGTGCCAGCAGTGTCCGGGACAGGGCCTACGAGCAGTACTTC. This encodes CASSVRDRAYEQYF.

This chain links TRBV9 with TRBJ2-7; the D gene is possibly TRBD2 (6 bases). Germline CDR1 and CDR2: SGDLS and YYNGEE. Trimming left V 0 bases short and J 2 bases short, with 24 bases between. This CDR3 comprises 19 residues. The CDR3 spells CASSVEPGLGGIVPYEQYF. The CDR3 DNA reads as TGTGCCAGCAGCGTAGAACCCGGGTTGGGGGGAATCGTCCCCTACGAGCAGTACTTC.

J is TRBJ1-1 and V is TRBV13; D is unclear. V was pared by 4 bases and J by 7 bases, with 10 bases between. CDR3 length: 12 amino acids. CDR1 and CDR2 (germline): PRHDT, FYEKMQ (reference sequence). CDR3 sequence: CASSSREGEAFF. The CDR3 DNA reads TGTGCCAGCAGCTCCCGGGAGGGTGAAGCTTTCTTT.

A few counts support this clone. The chain joins TRBV4-3 to TRBJ2-1; 13 bases fit TRBD2. The V and J ends lost 5 bases and 3 bases, in that order; junction bases with no gene match: 7. The CDR3 consists of 17 residues. Per the germline V gene, CDR1 is LGHNA and CDR2 is YSLEER. CDR3 residues: CASSGRTSGRGYNEQFF. CDR3 sequence (DNA): TGCGCCAGCAGCGGACGGACTAGCGGGAGAGGCTACAATGAGCAGTTCTTC.

The V call is TRBV6-1, the J call TRBJ2-7, with TRBD1 as a possible D gene (6 bases). CDR1 and CDR2 from the germline V gene are MNHNS and SASEGT. V lost 7 bases to trimming and J lost 5 bases, with 15 bases between them. There are 13 residues in the CDR3. CDR3 sequence reads: CASTFGAGDEQYF. The CDR3, as DNA: TGTGCCAGCACTTTCGGGGCAGGGGACGAGCAGTACTTC.

There are a few counts of this clone. The chain has TRBV30 and TRBJ2-7; a weak D match, TRBD2 (5 bases). CDR3 length: 17 residues. The V end lost 2 bases, the J end lost 2 bases, and 22 bases lay between the germline ends. CDR1 is GTSNPN, CDR2 SVGIG, per germline (reference sequence). CDR3 region: CAWSLPFGVGVTYEQYF. The CDR3 nucleotides are TGTGCCTGGAGTTTACCTTTTGGGGTCGGGGTAACCTACGAGCAGTACTTC.

This clone has only a few counts. The rearrangement joins TRBV5-4 to TRBJ2-3, with unresolved D. V was trimmed by 2 bases and J by 1 base, leaving 5 bases between them. Germline CDR1 and CDR2: SGHNT and YYREEE (reference sequence). This CDR3 comprises 13 residues. The CDR3 DNA sequence: TGTGCCAGCAGCTTCCCGGGCACAGATACGCAGTATTTT. It codes for CASSFPGTDTQYF.

In its sample, this clone was seen a few times. The chain carries TRBV2 and TRBJ2-7; D remains ambiguous. CDR1 and CDR2 from the germline V gene are SNHLY and FYNNEI. CDR3 size: 12 residues. Trimming shortened V by 6 bases and J by 1 base, and 7 bases separated the two germline ends. CDR3 nucleotide sequence: TGTGCCAGCAGGGGCAGATCCTACGAGCAGTACTTC. Translating gives CASRGRSYEQYF.

There are a few counts of this clone. The chain uses TRBV18 and TRBJ2-1, with D possibly matching TRBD2 (5 bases). The germline CDR1 and CDR2 sequences are KGHSH and LQKENI. This CDR3 is built from 13 residues. V dropped 5 bases and J dropped 5 bases, with 10 bases sitting between them. The CDR3 region has the DNA TGTGCCAGCTCAAGATCTAGCAACAATGAGCAGTTCTTC. Its protein is CASSRSSNNEQFF.

A remark on this clone: This specimen includes other DNA sequences encoding the same CDR3. The CDR3 sequence: CASSSLRGRYGYTF. In DNA, the CDR3 is TGTGCCAGCAGTTCTCTTCGGGGAAGGTATGGCTACACCTTC. V usage is TRBV27 and J usage is TRBJ1-2; no firm D call. The CDR3 consists of 14 residues. V lost 4 bases and J lost 5, with 14 bases in between. Per germline, CDR1 MNHEY and CDR2 SMNVEV (reference sequence).